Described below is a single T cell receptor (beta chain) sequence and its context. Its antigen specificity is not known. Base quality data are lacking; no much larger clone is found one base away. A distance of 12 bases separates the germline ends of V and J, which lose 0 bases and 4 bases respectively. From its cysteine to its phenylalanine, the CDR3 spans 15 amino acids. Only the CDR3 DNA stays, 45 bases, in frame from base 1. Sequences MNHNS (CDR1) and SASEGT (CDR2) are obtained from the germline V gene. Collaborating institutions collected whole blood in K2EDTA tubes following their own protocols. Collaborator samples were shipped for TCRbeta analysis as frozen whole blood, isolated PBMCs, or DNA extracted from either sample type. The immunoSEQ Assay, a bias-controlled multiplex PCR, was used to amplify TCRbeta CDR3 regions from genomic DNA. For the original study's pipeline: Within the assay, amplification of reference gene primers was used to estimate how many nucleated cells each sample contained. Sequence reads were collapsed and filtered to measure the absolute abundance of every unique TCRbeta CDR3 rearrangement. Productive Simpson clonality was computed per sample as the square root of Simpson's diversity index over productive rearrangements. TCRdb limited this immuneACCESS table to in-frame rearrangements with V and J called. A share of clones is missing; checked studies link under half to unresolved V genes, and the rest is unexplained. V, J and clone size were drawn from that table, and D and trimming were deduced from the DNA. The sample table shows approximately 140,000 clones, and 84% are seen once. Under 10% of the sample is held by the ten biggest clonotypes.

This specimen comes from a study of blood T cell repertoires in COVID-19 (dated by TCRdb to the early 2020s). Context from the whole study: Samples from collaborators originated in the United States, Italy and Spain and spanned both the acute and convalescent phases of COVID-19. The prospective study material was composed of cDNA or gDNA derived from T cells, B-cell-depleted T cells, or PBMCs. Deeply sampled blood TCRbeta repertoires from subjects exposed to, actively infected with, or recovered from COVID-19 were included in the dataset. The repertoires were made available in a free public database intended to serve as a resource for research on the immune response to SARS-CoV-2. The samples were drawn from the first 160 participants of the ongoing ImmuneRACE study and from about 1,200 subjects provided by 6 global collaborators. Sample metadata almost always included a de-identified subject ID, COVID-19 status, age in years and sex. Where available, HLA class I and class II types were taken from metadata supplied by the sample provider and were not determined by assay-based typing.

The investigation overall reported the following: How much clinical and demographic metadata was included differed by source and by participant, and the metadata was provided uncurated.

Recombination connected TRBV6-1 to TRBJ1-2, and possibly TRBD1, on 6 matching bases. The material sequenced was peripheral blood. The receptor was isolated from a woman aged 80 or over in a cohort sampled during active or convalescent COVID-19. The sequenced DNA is TGTGCCAGCAGTGAAGCAGTACAGGGTCTCTATGGCTACACCTTC. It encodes CASSEAVQGLYGYTF.